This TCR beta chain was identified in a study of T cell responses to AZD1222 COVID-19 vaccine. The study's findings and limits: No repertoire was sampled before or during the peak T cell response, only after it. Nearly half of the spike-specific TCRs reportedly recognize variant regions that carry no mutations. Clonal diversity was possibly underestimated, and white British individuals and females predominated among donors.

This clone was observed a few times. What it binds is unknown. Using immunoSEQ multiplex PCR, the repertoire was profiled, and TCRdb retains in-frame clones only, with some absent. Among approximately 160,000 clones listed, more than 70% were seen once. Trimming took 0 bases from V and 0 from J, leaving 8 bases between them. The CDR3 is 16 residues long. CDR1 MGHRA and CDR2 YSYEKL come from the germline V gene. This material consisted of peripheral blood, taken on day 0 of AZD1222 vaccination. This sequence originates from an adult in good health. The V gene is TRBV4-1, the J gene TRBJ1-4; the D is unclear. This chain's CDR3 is CASSQEVASTNEKLFF. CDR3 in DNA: TGCGCCAGCAGCCAAGAGGTAGCTTCAACTAATGAAAAACTGTTTTTT.